This TCR beta chain is drawn from a study of blood T cell repertoires in COVID-19. Cohort allocation depended upon clinical history that participants reported. In germline, CDR1 is MGHDK, CDR2 SYGVNS. Trimming removed 7 bases from V and 7 bases from J; junction bases left unmatched: 9. The CDR3 length is 13 residues. The protocol was immunoSEQ multiplex PCR, while the TCRdb copy is restricted to in-frame clones and leaves out a portion. The table shows about 180,000 clones, with about 90% occurring only once. The rearrangement links TRBV25-1 to TRBJ1-1; 7 nucleotides agree with TRBD1. This receptor was obtained from a woman aged 18-29 years who had recovered from COVID-19. Sequences were obtained from PBMCs or T cells enriched from blood (not recorded which). The CDR3 DNA reads as TGTGCCAGCAAGTCCCGGGACAGCTATGAAGCTTTCTTT. Translated, it gives CASKSRDSYEAFF.